A single count supports the clone carrying this TCR beta chain. Its antigen is not identified. TCRdb re-called the reads with MiXCR, one entry per CDR3 protein. This table has about 830,000 distinct CDR3 sequences, about 33% appearing once. The source of the sample is a study of T cell repertoires in cytomegalovirus infection. Overall study: CMV epitopes, recently identified HLA-C-restricted and well-studied HLA-B-restricted, were used. The study, taken as a whole, reports: Public TCR beta family frequency separated CMV-and-HLA carriers, including in an independent cohort. HLA-C-restricted CMV clonotypes gave the most frequent clonotype in two of eight donors.

Per the germline V gene, CDR1 is SGHVS and CDR2 is FNYEAQ. CDR3 length equals 13 residues. Trimming removed 3 bases at V and 6 bases at J, with 11 bases between. The material was cultured CD8+ T cells from PBMCs, obtained from culture after CMV antigen stimulation. This clonotype was obtained from a human donor in good health (CMV status not recorded). Some clones in this sample may be carry-over from other donors' samples. This chain connects TRBV7-6 to TRBJ1-2; tentative D call: TRBD1 (5 bases). The CDR3 bases are TGTGCCAGCAGCTTGGGGCCGCAGCATGGCTACACCTTC. Residues: CASSLGPQHGYTF.